Shown below are 27 T cell receptor beta chains from a single sample sequenced in a study of blood T cell repertoires in COVID-19. Sequenced by immunoSEQ multiplex PCR; TCRdb stores in-frame clones only, minus some. Here the sample spans around 250,000 clones, 86% being singletons. The sequencing input was peripheral blood. These receptors were collected from a man younger than 35 with active or convalescent COVID-19.

The chain joins TRBV10-3 to TRBJ2-3; D is uncertain. The CDR3 totals 15 residues. Germline V gene lookup returns CDR1 ENHRY and CDR2 SYGVKD. V shed 1 base and J shed 3 bases, with 11 bases lying between them. Here the CDR3 DNA reads TGTGCCATCAGTGAGTATCGAGGAGCAACAGATACGCAGTATTTT. This codes for CAISEYRGATDTQYF.

This chain links TRBV6-5 with TRBJ1-6; 10 bases agree with TRBD1. V was clipped by 6 bases and J by 11 bases; unmatched bases: 7. Germline V gene lookup returns CDR1 MNHEY and CDR2 SVGAGI. The CDR3 runs 14 residues. As DNA, the CDR3 is TGTGCCAGCAGCCTTGGGACAGGGGAGGCACCCCTCCACTTT. Translated, it gives CASSLGTGEAPLHF.

The chain's CDR3 is CASSLVGASRFYEQYF. In nucleotides, the CDR3 is TGTGCCAGCAGCTTGGTGGGAGCCAGTAGATTCTACGAGCAGTACTTC. The J gene is TRBJ2-7, the V gene TRBV5-4; a possible D gene is TRBD2 (5 bases). Germline assignment: CDR1 SGHNT and CDR2 YYREEE (reference sequence). The V end lost 0 bases, the J end lost 3 bases, and 16 bases lay between the germline ends. This CDR3 is 16 amino acids long.

The chain carries TRBV9 and TRBJ1-1, with a possible D match to TRBD1 (6 bases). The CDR3 runs 14 residues. Looked up from germline, CDR1 is SGDLS and CDR2 is YYNGEE. The germline V and J ends were trimmed by 0 bases and 4 bases, with 10 bases remaining between them. The CDR3 nucleotides are TGTGCCAGCAGCGTAGCTATCAGGGGCACTGAAGCTTTCTTT. This translates into CASSVAIRGTEAFF. Full variable domain (missing parts from reference TRBV9 and TRBJ1-1): DSGVTQTPKHLITATGQRVTLRCSPRSGDLSVYWYQQSLDQGLQFLIQYYNGEERAKGNILERFSAQQFPDLHSELNLSSLELGDSALYFCASSVAIRGTEAFFGQGTRLTVV.

This sequence joins TRBV5-4 and TRBJ2-3, with TRBD1 matching over 8 bases. There are 16 residues in the CDR3. V was pared by 4 bases and J by 4 bases, with 11 bases of the junction left unmatched. Germline CDR1 reads SGHNT; CDR2 reads YYREEE (reference sequence). CDR3 coding DNA: TGTGCCAGCAGCCGGCCAGGACAGGGTTCTCCAGATACGCAGTATTTT. Protein product: CASSRPGQGSPDTQYF.

This chain connects TRBV3-1 (or the pseudogene TRBV3-2) to TRBJ2-3; 7 bases fit TRBD2. The J segment lost 2 bases and the V segment lost 5 bases, leaving 7 bases of the junction unmatched. Germline CDR1 and CDR2: LGHDT and YNNKEL (reference sequence). There are 15 residues in the CDR3. CDR3 residues: CASSASGDFTDTQYF. The CDR3 region has the DNA TGTGCCAGCAGCGCCAGCGGGGACTTCACAGATACGCAGTATTTT.

The chain carries TRBV11-3 and TRBJ2-7, with no clear D. V lost 6 bases, J lost 4 bases, and 7 bases lay in between. From germline, CDR1 is SGHNT and CDR2 YENEEA. The CDR3 has 11 residues. The CDR3 sequence: CASSFSYEQYF. The CDR3 bases are TGTGCCAGCAGTTTCAGTTACGAGCAGTACTTC.

V gene TRBV24-1 combines with J gene TRBJ2-7; tentatively, D is TRBD2 (6 bases). Between the trimmed V and J ends, which lost 4 bases and 6 bases, there was a span of 18 bases. From germline, CDR1 is KGHDR and CDR2 SFDVKD. The CDR3 contains 15 residues. This CDR3 reads CATSESRDGVGEQYF. CDR3 nucleotides: TGTGCCACCAGTGAATCGCGGGACGGGGTCGGCGAGCAGTACTTC.

The chain joins TRBV27 to TRBJ2-1; 7 bases align to TRBD2. CDR1 and CDR2 from the germline V gene are MNHEY and SMNVEV (reference sequence). The CDR3 is made up of 14 amino acids. V shed 2 bases, J shed 10 bases, and the junction held 8 bases outside the gene matches. CDR3 loop: CASSLREGPWEQFF. CDR3 nucleotides: TGTGCCAGCAGTTTAAGGGAGGGACCTTGGGAGCAGTTCTTC.

The chain joins TRBV5-8 to TRBJ2-7, with D hard to call. V gave up 0 bases and J gave up 3 bases, with 7 bases separating them. Per the germline V gene, CDR1 is SGHTS and CDR2 is YDEGEE. This CDR3 has 13 residues. Written as DNA, the CDR3 is TGTGCCAGCAGCTTGGTCTCCTTCTACGAGCAGTACTTC. Translation gives CASSLVSFYEQYF. The entire variable domain, with the rest obtained from reference TRBV5-8 and TRBJ2-7, is as follows: EAGVTQSPTHLIKTRGQQATLRCSPISGHTSVYWYQQALGLGLQFLLWYDEGEERNRGNFPPRFSGRQFPNYSSELNVNALELEDSALYLCASSLVSFYEQYFGPGTRLTVT.

This chain joins TRBV19 and TRBJ1-5; D ambiguous. Deletions cut 2 bases from V and 7 bases from J, with 18 bases between. CDR3 size: 16 residues. The V gene's germline CDR1 is LNHDA and CDR2 SQIVND (reference sequence). The CDR3 nucleotides read TGTGCCAGTAGTATATACGGCACTACCAGCGACCAGCCCCAGCATTTT. As protein: CASSIYGTTSDQPQHF.

The chain joins TRBV13 to TRBJ2-7, with TRBD1 identical over 10 bases. CDR3 length: 14 residues. V was pared by 7 bases and J by 4 bases, with 7 bases of the junction left unmatched. From germline, CDR1 is PRHDT and CDR2 FYEKMQ (reference sequence). This chain's CDR3 is CASTNGQGGYEQYF. For the CDR3, the DNA is TGTGCCAGCACCAATGGACAGGGGGGGTACGAGCAGTACTTC. Complete variable domain (other parts from reference TRBV13 and TRBJ2-7): AAGVIQSPRHLIKEKRETATLKCYPIPRHDTVYWYQQGPGQDPQFLISFYEKMQSDKGSIPDRFSAQQFSDYHSELNMSSLELGDSALYFCASTNGQGGYEQYFGPGTRLTVT.

The rearrangement uses TRBV6-5 and TRBJ1-5; 8 bases are shared with TRBD1. CDR3 size: 14 residues. J gave up 6 bases and V 11 bases, and 12 bases lay outside the gene matches. The germline V gene has CDR1 MNHEY and CDR2 SVGAGI. CDR3 nucleotide sequence: TGTGCCTCCCACGGGACAGGAATCGGTCAGCCCCAGCATTTT. Protein sequence: CASHGTGIGQPQHF.

The CDR3 protein is CASSQRSLGGPWDTQYF. The CDR3 bases are TGTGCCAGCAGCCAAAGATCTTTGGGGGGGCCTTGGGATACGCAGTATTTT. The chain links TRBV14 to TRBJ2-3; possible D gene TRBD2, 7 bases. V was clipped by 2 bases and J by 6 bases, with 21 bases between them. This CDR3 region has 17 residues. Germline assignment: CDR1 SGHDN and CDR2 FVKESK.

Note on this clone: The sample holds other DNA sequences that translate to the same CDR3. V gene TRBV2 combines with J gene TRBJ2-7; the D gene is possibly TRBD2 (5 bases). This CDR3 is built from 12 residues. Trimming pared 4 bases from V and 4 bases from J, leaving 8 bases between. The germline gives CDR1 SNHLY, CDR2 FYNNEI. Here the CDR3 reads CASSVEGYEQYF. The CDR3 nucleotides are TGTGCCAGCAGTGTTGAGGGTTACGAGCAGTACTTC.

The chain is built from TRBV11-3 and TRBJ1-3; D unresolved. Germline V CDR1 and CDR2: SGHNT, YENEEA. The V and J ends lost 2 bases and 0 bases respectively, with 20 bases between them. The CDR3 runs to 19 residues. The CDR3 region is CASSLNLTPGFSSGNTIYF. Here the CDR3 DNA reads TGTGCCAGCAGCTTAAACCTCACCCCGGGGTTCTCCTCTGGAAACACCATATATTTT.

The chain employs TRBV6-2 or TRBV6-3 and TRBJ1-1; D is possibly TRBD1 (5 bases). V was shortened by 6 bases and J by 5 bases, with 19 bases between the two germline ends. Germline CDR1 reads MNHEY; CDR2 reads SVGEGT. This CDR3 is built from 15 residues. Written as DNA, the CDR3 is TGTGCCAGCAGCCCGGGGGGACCGCCGACGACTGAAGCTTTCTTT. Protein: CASSPGGPPTTEAFF.

This chain uses TRBV2 with TRBJ1-6; tentative D call: TRBD1 (5 bases). The CDR3 totals 14 residues. Trimming took off 11 bases at V and 6 bases at J, with 17 bases between the two ends. CDR1 and CDR2 from the germline V gene are SNHLY and FYNNEI. The CDR3 DNA is TGTGCCGTACCTGGGGGGTATAGTAATTCACCCCTCCACTTT. It codes for CAVPGGYSNSPLHF.

CDR3 amino acids: CASSQDVAGLTPYGYTF. For the CDR3, the DNA is TGCGCCAGCAGCCAAGATGTAGCAGGGCTTACCCCCTATGGCTACACCTTC. The genes are TRBV4-3 and TRBJ1-2; D might be TRBD1 (5 bases). The CDR3 runs to 17 residues. CDR1 is LGHNA, CDR2 YSLEER, per germline. V lost 0 bases to trimming and J lost 4 bases, with 18 bases between them.

The chain couples TRBV24-1 to TRBJ2-2, with 10 bases lining up with TRBD1. Germline loops: CDR1 KGHDR, CDR2 SFDVKD. The CDR3 totals 17 residues. J lost 2 bases, V lost 1 base, and 3 bases had no gene match. CDR3 in DNA: TGTGCCACCAGTGATTTAGGGACAGGGGAAAACACCGGGGAGCTGTTTTTT. The encoded protein is CATSDLGTGENTGELFF.

The CDR3 DNA is TGTGCCAGCTCACCAGACAGTTTAGGGGAGCAGTACTTC. Protein: CASSPDSLGEQYF. The V and J genes are TRBV18 and TRBJ2-7; a possible D gene is TRBD1 (5 bases). Trimming cost V 2 bases and J 7 bases, with 12 bases left between them. The V gene's germline CDR1 is KGHSH and CDR2 LQKENI. There are 13 residues in the CDR3.

DNA for the CDR3: TGTGCCAGCTCCTTGGACCGGGACAGTGGTAACTATGGCTACACCTTC. It translates to CASSLDRDSGNYGYTF. This rearrangement joins TRBV18 to TRBJ1-2, with 7 positions matching TRBD1. CDR1 KGHSH and CDR2 LQKENI come from the germline V gene. The CDR3 loop spans 16 amino acids. V was pared by 6 bases and J by 1 base, with 11 bases of the junction left unmatched.

This sequence joins TRBV7-2 and TRBJ2-3, with D perhaps matching TRBD2 (6 bases). Trimming pared 4 bases from V and 10 bases from J, leaving 15 bases between. The germline V gene encodes CDR1 SGHTA and CDR2 FQGNSA. This CDR3 is built from 13 residues. The CDR3 is CASSSPARDAQYF. DNA for the CDR3: TGTGCCAGCAGCTCGCCTGCGCGGGATGCGCAGTATTTT.

The CDR3 DNA is TGTGCCAGCACCGAGTTGAGAGAAAAACTGTTTTTT. Protein: CASTELREKLFF. This sequence joins TRBV6-5 and TRBJ1-4; D unresolved. Germline loops: CDR1 MNHEY, CDR2 SVGAGI. V was pared by 7 bases and J by 8 bases, with 11 bases between. The CDR3 runs 12 residues.

V usage is TRBV5-1 and J usage is TRBJ2-7; 9 nucleotides line up with TRBD1. Germline lookup yields CDR1 SGHRS and CDR2 YFSETQ. The CDR3 is 14 residues long. With 4 bases clipped from V and 6 bases from J, the junction kept 8 bases outside the gene matches. The CDR3 here is CASSGGTGNPEQYF. Written as DNA, the CDR3 is TGCGCCAGCAGCGGCGGGACAGGGAACCCCGAGCAGTACTTC.

This sequence joins TRBV3-1 (or the pseudogene TRBV3-2) and TRBJ1-6; no clear D. The ends were cut back, 1 base at V and 7 bases at J, with 11 bases in the middle. This CDR3 region has 15 residues. Per the germline V gene, CDR1 is LGHDT and CDR2 is YNNKEL (reference sequence). The CDR3 region is CASSQGYPENSPLHF. CDR3 nucleotides: TGTGCCAGCAGCCAAGGGTACCCCGAGAATTCACCCCTCCACTTT.

The genes are TRBV29-1 and TRBJ1-1; perhaps TRBD1 as D (6 bases). There are 13 residues in the CDR3. Per the germline V gene, CDR1 is SQVTM and CDR2 is ANQGSEA. With 6 bases removed from V and 10 bases from J, the gap between germline ends came to 21 bases. The CDR3 loop is CSVAGWGEGGAFF. For the CDR3, the DNA is TGCAGCGTAGCGGGATGGGGAGAGGGGGGAGCTTTCTTT.